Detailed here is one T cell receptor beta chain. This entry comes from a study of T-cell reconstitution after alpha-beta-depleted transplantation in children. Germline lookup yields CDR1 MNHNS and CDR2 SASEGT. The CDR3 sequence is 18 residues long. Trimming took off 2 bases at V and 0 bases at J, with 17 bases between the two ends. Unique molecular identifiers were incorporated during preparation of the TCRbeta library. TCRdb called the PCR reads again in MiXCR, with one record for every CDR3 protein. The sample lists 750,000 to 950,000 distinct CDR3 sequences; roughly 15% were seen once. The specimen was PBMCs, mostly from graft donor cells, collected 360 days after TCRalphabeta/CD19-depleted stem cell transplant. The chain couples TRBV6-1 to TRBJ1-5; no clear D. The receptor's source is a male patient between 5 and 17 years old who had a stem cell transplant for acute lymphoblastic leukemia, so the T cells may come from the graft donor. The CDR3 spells CASSEWTAISYSNQPQHF. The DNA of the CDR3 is TGTGCCAGCAGTGAATGGACGGCTATTTCCTATAGCAATCAGCCCCAGCATTTT.